These T cell receptor beta chains were read from a single sample in a study of identical twins. TCRdb independently ran MiXCR on the 5' RACE reads; one entry per CDR3 protein. The sample holds 400,000 to 550,000 distinct CDR3 sequences, 13% to 15% seen once. These data were also filed under a second study, of yellow fever vaccine responses in identical twins.

Material: CD4+ T cells sorted from blood. These receptors were obtained from a woman in her late teens or twenties in good health. CDR3s include the opening cysteine and the closing phenylalanine or tryptophan. Fields, in order: V gene, CDR3 protein.

TRBV20-1	CSASPNQGPGNTIYF
TRBV18	CASSAKSTGYNEQFF
TRBV6-1	CASSDPQGSWQTQYF
TRBV21-1	CASNSGQDYEQYF
TRBV5-1	CASSPRTGVSYEQYF
TRBV4-1	CASSQGTKEPDTQYF
TRBV2	CASRKTVSGDIQYF
TRBV6-2/TRBV6-3	CASNRLRELSTGGIAEQYF
TRBV5-1	CASSLVTGGARNEQYF
TRBV28	CASSSGEQYF
TRBV4-3	CASSQALFGNTIYF
TRBV20-1	CSADKLASTDTQYF
TRBV4-2	CASSQDEAGVDEQYF
TRBV18	CASSPIDSGANVLTF
TRBV21-1	CASSAHKGTTSGANVLTF
TRBV5-6	CARSPGDRGNTGELFF
TRBV28	CASSARLANQETQYF
TRBV12-3/TRBV12-4	CASSFRDYRTDTQYF
TRBV11-2	CASSPSWARASGREIEQFF
TRBV5-1	CASSLGDNYGYTF
TRBV12-3/TRBV12-4	CASSHGSYNSPLHF
TRBV20-1	CSATDRLATTDTQYF
TRBV6-2/TRBV6-3	CASTTSMGEQYF
TRBV29-1	CSVEDRGRLSYEQYF
TRBV29-1	CSVRLGSGSPLHF
TRBV29-1	CSVAGTFQGEQYF
TRBV20-1	CSARDPTGGWNYGYTF
TRBV24-1	CATRSGTGGDEQYF
TRBV6-1	CASSEQDSLNTEAFF
TRBV4-3	CASSQDGASGSSYNEQFF
TRBV9	CASSLLAGAWEEQFF
TRBV27	CASSFLPREINEQFF
TRBV4-3	CASSLFRGGTNEKLFF
TRBV18	CASSPGTVQTQYF
TRBV7-2	CASSVQGTNYEQYF
TRBV2	CASSDEVTVLGEQYF
TRBV28	CATLDTGELFF
TRBV6-1	CASSRQGIGSPLHF
TRBV18	CASSPGRDGTYEQYF
TRBV2	CASRVGLAGFQETQYF
TRBV10-3	CAISQPTSGSYEQYF
TRBV29-1	CSAGAWGALIPDTQYF
TRBV18	CASSPSKGPDNEQFF
TRBV28	CASSFGYTSYEQYF
TRBV28	CASSLLGGGTEAFF
TRBV29-1	CSGTGTGGIGYTF
TRBV7-9	CASSLANSGNTIYF
TRBV5-1	CASSLWTGGSSLELFF